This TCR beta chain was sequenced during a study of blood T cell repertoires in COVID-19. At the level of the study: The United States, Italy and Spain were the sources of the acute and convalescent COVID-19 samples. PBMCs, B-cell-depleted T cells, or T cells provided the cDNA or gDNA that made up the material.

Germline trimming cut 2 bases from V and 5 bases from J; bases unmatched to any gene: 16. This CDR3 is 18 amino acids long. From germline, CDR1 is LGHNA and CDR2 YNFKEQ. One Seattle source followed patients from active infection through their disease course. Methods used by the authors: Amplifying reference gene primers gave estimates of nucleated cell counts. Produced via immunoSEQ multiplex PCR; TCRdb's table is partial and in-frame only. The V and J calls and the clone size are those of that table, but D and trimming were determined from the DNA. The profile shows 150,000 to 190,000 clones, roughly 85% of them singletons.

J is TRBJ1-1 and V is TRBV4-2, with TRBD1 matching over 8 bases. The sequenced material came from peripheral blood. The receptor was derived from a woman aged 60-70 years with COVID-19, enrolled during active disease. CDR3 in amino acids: CASSQKIGQGGVRTEAFF. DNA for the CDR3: TGTGCCAGCAGCCAAAAGATTGGACAGGGAGGGGTGAGGACTGAAGCTTTCTTT.